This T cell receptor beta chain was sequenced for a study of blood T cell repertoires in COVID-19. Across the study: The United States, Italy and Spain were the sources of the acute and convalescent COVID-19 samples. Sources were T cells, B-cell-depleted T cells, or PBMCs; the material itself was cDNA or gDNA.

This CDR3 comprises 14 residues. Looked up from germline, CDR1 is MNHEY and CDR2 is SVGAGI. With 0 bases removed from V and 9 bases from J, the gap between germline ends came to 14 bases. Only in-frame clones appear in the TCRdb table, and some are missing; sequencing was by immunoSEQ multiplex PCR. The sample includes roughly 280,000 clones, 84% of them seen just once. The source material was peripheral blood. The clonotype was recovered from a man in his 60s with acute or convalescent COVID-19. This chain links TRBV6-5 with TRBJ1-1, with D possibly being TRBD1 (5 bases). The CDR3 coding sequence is TGTGCCAGCAGTTACTCGTCCCTGGGGCAAAAAGCTTTCTTT. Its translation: CASSYSSLGQKAFF.